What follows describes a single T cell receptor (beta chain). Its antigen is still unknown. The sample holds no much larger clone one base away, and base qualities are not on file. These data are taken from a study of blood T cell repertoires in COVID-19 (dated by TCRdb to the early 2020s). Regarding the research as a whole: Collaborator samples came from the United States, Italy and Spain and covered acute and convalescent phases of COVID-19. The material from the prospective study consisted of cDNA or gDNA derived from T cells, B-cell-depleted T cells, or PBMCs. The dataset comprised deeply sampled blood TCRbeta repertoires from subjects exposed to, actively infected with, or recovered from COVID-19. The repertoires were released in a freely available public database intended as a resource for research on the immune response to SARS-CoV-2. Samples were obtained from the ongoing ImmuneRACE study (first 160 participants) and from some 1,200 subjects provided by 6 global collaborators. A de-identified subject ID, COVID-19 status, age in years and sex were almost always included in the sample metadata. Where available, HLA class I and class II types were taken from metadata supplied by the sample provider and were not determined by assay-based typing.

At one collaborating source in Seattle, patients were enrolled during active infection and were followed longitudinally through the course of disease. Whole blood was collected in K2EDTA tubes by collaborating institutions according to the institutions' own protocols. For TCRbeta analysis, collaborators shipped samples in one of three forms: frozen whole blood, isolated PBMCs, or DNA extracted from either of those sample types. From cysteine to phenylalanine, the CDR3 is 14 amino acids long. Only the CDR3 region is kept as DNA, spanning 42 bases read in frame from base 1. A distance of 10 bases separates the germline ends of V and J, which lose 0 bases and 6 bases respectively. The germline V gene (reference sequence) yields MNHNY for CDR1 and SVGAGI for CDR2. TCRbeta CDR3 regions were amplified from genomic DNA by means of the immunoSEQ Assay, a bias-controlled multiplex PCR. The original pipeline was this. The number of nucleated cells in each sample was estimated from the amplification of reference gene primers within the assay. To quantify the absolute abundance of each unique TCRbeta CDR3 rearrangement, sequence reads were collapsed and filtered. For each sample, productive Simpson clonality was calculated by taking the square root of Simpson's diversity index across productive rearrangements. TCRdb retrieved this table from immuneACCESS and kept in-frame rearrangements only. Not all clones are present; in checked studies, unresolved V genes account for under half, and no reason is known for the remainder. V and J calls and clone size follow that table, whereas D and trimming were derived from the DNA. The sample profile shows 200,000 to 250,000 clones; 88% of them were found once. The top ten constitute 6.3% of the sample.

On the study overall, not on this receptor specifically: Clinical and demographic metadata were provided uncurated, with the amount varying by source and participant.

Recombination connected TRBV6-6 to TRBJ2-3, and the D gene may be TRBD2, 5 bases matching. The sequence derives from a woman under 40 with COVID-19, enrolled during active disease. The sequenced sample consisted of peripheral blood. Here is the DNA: TGTGCCAGCAGTTACTCGACGCGGAGGGATACGCAGTATTTT. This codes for CASSYSTRRDTQYF.